These 32 T cell receptor beta chains share one sample of origin, sequenced in a study of shared clonotypes between healthy human individuals. This table comes from immunoSEQ multiplex PCR, and its TCRdb copy is limited to in-frame clones, with some not included. Of hundreds of thousands of clones in the sample, about 95% were seen once. CD8 cells regarded as naive lacked CD45RO, were positively chosen for CCR7, and omitted terminally differentiated effector memory CD45RA+ cells. Sequenced material: naive CD8+ T cells sorted from blood. The source of these receptors is a woman in her thirties in good health.

The chain carries TRBV27 and TRBJ1-5; D possibly corresponds to TRBD1 (6 bases). This CDR3 spans 15 amino acids. Looked up from germline, CDR1 is MNHEY and CDR2 is SMNVEV (reference sequence). V was clipped by 1 base and J by 3 bases, with 10 bases between them. CDR3 DNA sequence: TGTGCCAGCAGTTTATTAGGGGGTTACAATCAGCCCCAGCATTTT. Its protein product is CASSLLGGYNQPQHF.

The chain combines TRBV2 with TRBJ2-2; 8 positions match TRBD2. V was pared by 7 bases and J by 2 bases, with 6 bases of the junction left unmatched. CDR3 length: 15 amino acids. Germline V gene data show CDR1 as SNHLY and CDR2 as FYNNEI. This chain's CDR3 is CASILLAANTGELFF. The DNA for the CDR3 is TGTGCCAGCATCCTACTAGCGGCTAACACCGGGGAGCTGTTTTTT.

The chain combines TRBV19 with TRBJ2-5; 12 positions agree with TRBD2. CDR3 length equals 15 residues. CDR1 and CDR2 from the germline V gene are LNHDA and SQIVND (reference sequence). V lost 4 bases to trimming and J lost 5 bases; unmatched junction nucleotides: 5. CDR3 DNA: TGTGCCAGTAGTACCCTGACTAGCGGGAGTGAGACCCAGTACTTC. Its protein product is CASSTLTSGSETQYF.

The V call is TRBV19, the J call TRBJ2-2; the match to TRBD1 covers 8 bases. Germline V CDR1 and CDR2: LNHDA, SQIVND (reference sequence). V was clipped by 7 bases and J by 10 bases; unmatched bases: 8. The CDR3 is 13 amino acids. The DNA for the CDR3 is TGTGCCAGTACCTTACAGGGGGAAGAGGAGCTGTTTTTT. The encoded protein is CASTLQGEEELFF.

The chain carries TRBV27 and TRBJ1-6, with 7 bases identical to TRBD1. Trimming at V came to 3 bases and at J to 9 bases, leaving 8 bases not matched to a gene. This CDR3 region has 15 residues. The germline V gene has CDR1 MNHEY and CDR2 SMNVEV (reference sequence). As DNA, the CDR3 is TGTGCCAGCAGTTTTTCAGGGGGTGTGGGTTCACCCCTCCACTTT. Translated, it gives CASSFSGGVGSPLHF.

This clone was observed once. The CDR3 region has the DNA TGTGCCAGTAGCCGGCGGGCCGCGGACGAGCAGTACTTC. It codes for CASSRRAADEQYF. This chain uses TRBV19 with TRBJ2-7; the D gene is possibly TRBD2 (5 bases). The V end lost 6 bases, the J end lost 5 bases, and 14 bases lay between the germline ends. The CDR3 is 13 amino acids. Germline values: CDR1 LNHDA, CDR2 SQIVND (reference sequence).

This chain uses TRBV27 with TRBJ2-7; 8 bases agree with TRBD2. The CDR3 extends over 17 amino acids. The V gene's germline CDR1 is MNHEY and CDR2 SMNVEV (reference sequence). J was trimmed by 5 bases and V by 3 bases; bases with no gene match: 15. For the CDR3, the DNA is TGTGCCAGCAGTTTTGGTCTGACGGGAGGGCCTGGGAACGAGCAGTACTTC. This codes for CASSFGLTGGPGNEQYF.

The chain is built from TRBV6-5 and TRBJ2-1, with D perhaps TRBD1 (5 bases). CDR1 and CDR2 from the germline V gene are MNHEY and SVGAGI. The CDR3 loop spans 14 amino acids. The ends were cut back, 6 bases at V and 7 bases at J, with 16 bases in the middle. CDR3 nucleotides: TGTGCCAGCAGGCCGGACACCTTCTGGAATGAGCAGTTCTTC. This encodes CASRPDTFWNEQFF.

The V and J genes are TRBV6-5 and TRBJ2-5; possibly TRBD2 for D (5 bases). The CDR3 contains 16 residues. Per the germline V gene, CDR1 is MNHEY and CDR2 is SVGAGI. V dropped 0 bases and J dropped 1 base, with 12 bases sitting between them. CDR3 amino acids: CASSYSMAGLQETQYF. The CDR3 region has the DNA TGTGCCAGCAGTTACTCAATGGCGGGCCTCCAAGAGACCCAGTACTTC.

The chain has TRBV9 and TRBJ2-7; 13 nucleotides agree with TRBD2. CDR3 length equals 18 residues. V trimming: 3 bases; J trimming: 4 bases; junction bases outside the gene matches: 13. The germline V gene has CDR1 SGDLS and CDR2 YYNGEE. As DNA, the CDR3 is TGTGCCAGCAGCGCGGGACGGACTAGCGGGAGCAACCTTTACGAGCAGTACTTC. Translated: CASSAGRTSGSNLYEQYF.

This chain joins TRBV28 and TRBJ1-1; no definite D call. V lost 0 bases, J lost 1 base, and 9 bases lay in between. Germline loops: CDR1 MDHEN, CDR2 SYDVKM. This CDR3 region has 15 residues. CDR3 DNA: TGTGCCAGCAGTTTATGGACACCTTCGAACACTGAAGCTTTCTTT. As protein: CASSLWTPSNTEAFF. Looking up the rest from reference TRBV28 and TRBJ1-1 gives the full variable domain: DVKVTQSSRYLVKRTGEKVFLECVQDMDHENMFWYRQDPGLGLRLIYFSYDVKMKEKGDIPEGYSVSREKKERFSLILESASTNQTSMYLCASSLWTPSNTEAFFGQGTRLTVV.

About this clone itself: Other DNA sequences from this sample encode an identical CDR3 as well. The rearrangement uses TRBV5-1 and TRBJ2-7, with D hard to call. The V gene lost 0 bases and the J gene lost 2 bases, with 3 bases spanning the gap. CDR1 is SGHRS and CDR2 is YFSETQ in the germline V gene. This CDR3 contains 12 residues. CDR3 nucleotide sequence: TGCGCCAGCAGCTTGGTACCCTACGAGCAGTACTTC. The encoded protein is CASSLVPYEQYF.

V gene TRBV29-1 combines with J gene TRBJ2-7, with D tentatively TRBD2 (5 bases). Germline assignment: CDR1 SQVTM and CDR2 ANQGSEA. With 0 bases removed from V and 0 bases from J, the gap between germline ends came to 6 bases. This CDR3 has 13 residues. In DNA form, the CDR3 reads TGCAGCGTTGAAGAACGGGACTCCTACGAGCAGTACTTC. Translated, it gives CSVEERDSYEQYF.

The chain couples TRBV19 to TRBJ2-7, with 7 positions matching TRBD1. The CDR3 is 15 residues long. With 4 bases clipped from V and 1 base from J, the junction kept 7 bases outside the gene matches. Germline V gene data show CDR1 as LNHDA and CDR2 as SQIVND (reference sequence). The CDR3 region has the DNA TGTGCCAGTAGTACGTGGACAGGACCTTCCTACGAGCAGTACTTC. Its translation is CASSTWTGPSYEQYF.

J is TRBJ1-3 and V is TRBV2; unclear D gene. Germline CDR1 is SNHLY and CDR2 is FYNNEI. The CDR3 loop spans 16 amino acids. The V end lost 3 bases, the J end lost 1 base, and 13 bases lay between the germline ends. CDR3 sequence reads: CASSDGGGESGNTIYF. Here the CDR3 DNA reads TGTGCCAGCAGTGATGGTGGCGGTGAATCTGGAAACACCATATATTTT.

V gene TRBV5-1 combines with J gene TRBJ2-7; 9 bases match TRBD2. The CDR3 covers 15 residues. Per germline, CDR1 SGHRS and CDR2 YFSETQ. V trimming: 3 bases; J trimming: 3 bases; junction bases outside the gene matches: 7. The CDR3: CASSWGREGFYEQYF. In DNA, the CDR3 is TGCGCCAGCAGCTGGGGGCGGGAGGGATTCTACGAGCAGTACTTC.

This chain connects TRBV28 to TRBJ2-1; no definite D call. Per germline, CDR1 MDHEN and CDR2 SYDVKM. The V end lost 1 base, the J end lost 0 bases, and 4 bases lay between the germline ends. The CDR3 spans 14 residues. CDR3 nucleotide sequence: TGTGCCAGCAGTTTATTGCTCTCCTACAATGAGCAGTTCTTC. Residues: CASSLLLSYNEQFF. Filled out from reference TRBV28 and TRBJ2-1, the complete variable domain reads DVKVTQSSRYLVKRTGEKVFLECVQDMDHENMFWYRQDPGLGLRLIYFSYDVKMKEKGDIPEGYSVSREKKERFSLILESASTNQTSMYLCASSLLLSYNEQFFGPGTRLTVL.

The chain carries TRBV27 and TRBJ2-5; D perhaps matches TRBD2 (5 bases). Germline assignment: CDR1 MNHEY and CDR2 SMNVEV (reference sequence). The CDR3 has 14 amino acids. Between the trimmed V and J ends, which lost 1 base and 2 bases, there was a span of 8 bases. DNA of the CDR3: TGTGCCAGCAGTTTATTCGGGGTACAAGAGACCCAGTACTTC. Encoded protein: CASSLFGVQETQYF.

The CDR3 protein is CASSPGGGHNEQFF. DNA of the CDR3: TGTGCCAGCAGCCCTGGGGGCGGCCACAATGAGCAGTTCTTC. The chain has TRBV7-3 and TRBJ2-1; D is perhaps TRBD1 (6 bases). The CDR3 spans 14 residues. Germline loops: CDR1 SGHTA, CDR2 FQGTGA. The germline V and J ends were trimmed by 5 bases and 5 bases, with 13 bases remaining between them.

V is TRBV11-2 and J is TRBJ2-7; D is perhaps TRBD1 (6 bases). The length of the CDR3 is 14 residues. V was pared by 0 bases and J by 3 bases, with 9 bases between. Germline-derived CDR1 and CDR2 are SGHAT and FQNNGV. The CDR3: CASSLEGAHYEQYF. CDR3 in DNA: TGTGCCAGCAGCTTAGAGGGGGCCCACTACGAGCAGTACTTC.

The chain uses TRBV28 and TRBJ1-5; unclear D gene. There are 13 residues in the CDR3. Germline V gives CDR1 MDHEN, CDR2 SYDVKM. V lost 6 bases, J lost 4 bases, and 10 bases lay in between. CDR3 protein: CASSQRPNQPQHF. The CDR3 bases are TGTGCCAGCAGCCAAAGGCCAAATCAGCCCCAGCATTTT. Filled out from reference TRBV28 and TRBJ1-5, the complete variable domain reads DVKVTQSSRYLVKRTGEKVFLECVQDMDHENMFWYRQDPGLGLRLIYFSYDVKMKEKGDIPEGYSVSREKKERFSLILESASTNQTSMYLCASSQRPNQPQHFGDGTRLSIL.

The table lists this clone with a count of one. Other DNA sequences within the sample encode an identical CDR3. CDR3 residues: CASSPGQGGYEQYF. The CDR3 DNA reads TGTGCCAGCAGCCCGGGACAGGGTGGCTACGAGCAGTACTTC. This sequence joins TRBV7-6 and TRBJ2-7; the match to TRBD1 covers 9 bases. The CDR3 has 14 residues. The ends lost 5 bases at V and 3 bases at J; junction bases unmatched: 5. Germline V lookup: CDR1 SGHVS, CDR2 FNYEAQ.

The V call is TRBV7-2, the J call TRBJ1-1; D possibly corresponds to TRBD1 (5 bases). Looked up from germline, CDR1 is SGHTA and CDR2 is FQGNSA. V was clipped by 4 bases and J by 7 bases, with 10 bases between them. The CDR3 sequence is 12 residues long. CDR3 DNA: TGTGCCAGCAGCTCAGGGTGGGGTGAAGCTTTCTTT. Encoded protein: CASSSGWGEAFF.

The chain couples TRBV21-1 to TRBJ1-3; no DNA check was done on the table's D call, TRBD1. TRBV21-1 is flagged as a pseudogene. This CDR3 is built from 17 residues. In DNA form, the CDR3 reads TGTGCCAGCACCAGGGGGGACAGGTCCAACTCTGGAAACACCATATATTTT. It encodes CASTRGDRSNSGNTIYF.

The chain employs TRBV28 and TRBJ2-1; 14 nucleotides agree with TRBD2. The CDR3 spans 16 residues. Trimming at V came to 6 bases and at J to 6 bases, leaving 7 bases not matched to a gene. Germline assignment: CDR1 MDHEN and CDR2 SYDVKM. The CDR3 bases are TGTGCCAGCAGCTTGGGACTAGCGGGAGTTTTCAATGAGCAGTTCTTC. Amino acids: CASSLGLAGVFNEQFF.

The genes are TRBV7-9 and TRBJ2-2, with D hard to call. Per the germline V gene, CDR1 is SEHNR and CDR2 is FQNEAQ (reference sequence). Trimming pared 4 bases from V and 1 base from J, leaving 19 bases between. CDR3 size: 18 residues. Written as DNA, the CDR3 is TGTGCCAGCAGCTATCAATCTCTTCGACGGCAGAACACCGGGGAGCTGTTTTTT. Its protein product is CASSYQSLRRQNTGELFF.

The rearrangement uses TRBV5-1 and TRBJ2-7; D assignment may be TRBD1 or TRBD2 (6 bases each). The germline V gene has CDR1 SGHRS and CDR2 YFSETQ. Trimming took 3 bases from V and 0 from J, leaving 10 bases between them. The CDR3 extends over 14 amino acids. The CDR3 DNA follows: TGCGCCAGCAGCTGGAGGGACACCTCCTACGAGCAGTACTTC. Its protein product is CASSWRDTSYEQYF.

This chain joins TRBV27 and TRBJ1-1; maybe TRBD1 (6 bases). Trimming removed 6 bases at V and 5 bases at J, with 13 bases between. The CDR3 totals 13 residues. From germline, CDR1 is MNHEY and CDR2 SMNVEV (reference sequence). CDR3 sequence (DNA): TGTGCCAGCAGCTCGGGGGCCCGTACTGAAGCTTTCTTT. It codes for CASSSGARTEAFF.

The CDR3 protein is CASSLGDRKAFF. CDR3 bases: TGTGCCAGCAGCCTAGGGGACAGAAAAGCTTTCTTT. The rearrangement joins TRBV5-4 to TRBJ1-1; TRBD1 matches 7 bases. The J segment lost 9 bases and the V segment lost 4 bases, leaving 6 bases of the junction unmatched. CDR3 length: 12 amino acids. Germline CDR1 and CDR2: SGHNT and YYREEE (reference sequence).

This clone showed up just once. The rearrangement uses TRBV6-1 and TRBJ1-2; possible D gene TRBD1, 6 bases. The V and J ends lost 5 bases and 8 bases respectively, with 18 bases between them. Per the germline V gene, CDR1 is MNHNS and CDR2 is SASEGT. This CDR3 has 14 residues. The CDR3 loop is CASSHTGTPGGYTF. The CDR3 region has the DNA TGTGCCAGCAGTCATACAGGGACCCCTGGGGGCTACACCTTC.

The chain recombines TRBV28 with TRBJ2-5, with TRBD2 identical over 7 bases. Germline V CDR1 and CDR2: MDHEN, SYDVKM. The CDR3 loop spans 14 amino acids. With 4 bases clipped from V and 3 bases from J, the junction kept 5 bases outside the gene matches. The CDR3 DNA is TGTGCCAGCAGTTGGACTAGGACTAAAGAGACCCAGTACTTC. This translates into CASSWTRTKETQYF.

This rearrangement joins TRBV28 to TRBJ1-2; TRBD1 might be the D (5 bases). This CDR3 region has 14 residues. In germline, CDR1 is MDHEN, CDR2 SYDVKM. Deletions cut 3 bases from V and 7 bases from J, with 15 bases between. CDR3 sequence (DNA): TGTGCCAGCAGTTTCCAGGGTTTAGGGAGTGGCTACACCTTC. Translation gives CASSFQGLGSGYTF.